This is a list of T cell receptor beta chains from one sample in a study of Tregs in tolerant kidney transplant recipients. Profiling relied on immunoSEQ multiplex PCR, and the TCRdb table lists in-frame clones only, not all of them. Altogether 240,000 or so clones are present, approximately 83% being singletons, with the ten largest covering approximately 0.69%. Source material: CD4+ T cells from blood. Receptor source: a human donor in good health. Both conserved end residues are part of each CDR3. The D gene is left open where the match is weak. The size entry is marked missing in some rows and otherwise reads once, few, many or a size class.

TRBV10-1	TRBJ2-7	NA	NA	CASSGRRDRYEQYF	TGCGCCAGCAGTGGCCGCAGGGACCGGTACGAGCAGTACTTC
TRBV7-9	TRBJ2-1	few	TRBD2	CASSLLAGGPGVYNEQFF	TGTGCCAGCAGCTTATTAGCGGGAGGGCCAGGAGTTTACAATGAGCAGTTCTTC
TRBV18	TRBJ1-1	NA	NA	CASSSSAHGGHTEAFF	TGTGCCAGCTCATCCTCGGCCCACGGGGGACACACTGAAGCTTTCTTT
TRBV5-5	TRBJ2-7	NA	TRBD1	CASSRDSLSYEQYF	TGTGCCAGCAGCAGGGACAGCCTTTCCTACGAGCAGTACTTC
TRBV4-1	TRBJ2-1	NA	NA	CASSQDQNSYNEQFF	TGCGCCAGCAGCCAAGATCAAAATTCGTACAATGAGCAGTTCTTC
TRBV27	TRBJ2-1	NA	TRBD1	CASTRGQGQGEQFF	TGTGCCAGCACCCGGGGACAGGGACAGGGTGAGCAGTTCTTC
TRBV5-1	TRBJ2-7	once	TRBD1	CASSKTGPGDEQYF	TGCGCCAGCAGTAAGACAGGGCCCGGGGACGAGCAGTACTTC
TRBV5-1	TRBJ2-7	once	NA	CASSLVPSYEQYF	TGCGCCAGCAGCTTGGTGCCATCCTACGAGCAGTACTTC
TRBV10-3	TRBJ2-2	few	NA	CAISTLSGLVAGELFF	TGTGCCATCAGCACGTTATCAGGATTGGTAGCCGGGGAGCTGTTTTTT
TRBV19	TRBJ1-2	NA	NA	CASSVGILNYGYTF	TGTGCCAGTAGTGTGGGAATCCTTAACTATGGCTACACCTTC
TRBV23-1	TRBJ2-5	NA	NA	CASSLRGLQETQYF	TGCGCCAGCAGTCTGAGAGGCCTTCAAGAGACCCAGTACTTC
TRBV7-9	TRBJ2-1	NA	NA	CASSDAAYNEQFF	TGTGCCAGTTCGGACGCGGCCTACAATGAGCAGTTCTTC
TRBV5-1	TRBJ2-7	once	NA	CASSSGRGGYEQYF	TGCGCCAGCAGCTCCGGAAGGGGGGGCTACGAGCAGTACTTC
TRBV9	TRBJ2-2	few	TRBD2	CASSVPSGTSGTGELFF	TGTGCCAGCAGCGTGCCGTCCGGGACTAGCGGCACCGGGGAGCTGTTTTTT
TRBV6-5	TRBJ2-7	NA	NA	CASSYGGTHYEQYF	TGTGCCAGCAGTTACGGCGGGACCCACTACGAGCAGTACTTC
TRBV29-1	TRBJ1-3	once	NA	CSVAVRVRSGNTIYF	TGCAGCGTTGCGGTCAGGGTGCGCTCTGGAAACACCATATATTTT
TRBV6-1	TRBJ2-7	few	NA	CASSGGRGTGNEQYF	TGTGCCAGCAGCGGGGGCAGGGGAACAGGGAACGAGCAGTACTTC
TRBV5-1	TRBJ1-1	NA	NA	CASTFSPSGNTEAFF	TGCGCCAGCACCTTCAGTCCCTCGGGGAACACTGAAGCTTTCTTT
TRBV7-9	TRBJ2-2	NA	NA	CASSPTANTGELFF	TGTGCCAGCAGCCCGACAGCGAACACCGGGGAGCTGTTTTTT
TRBV13	TRBJ1-1	NA	NA	CASRNRDQAAFF	TGTGCCAGCCGGAACCGGGACCAAGCCGCTTTCTTT
TRBV19	TRBJ2-7	NA	NA	CASARRAGYEQYF	TGTGCCAGCGCGAGGAGGGCGGGCTACGAGCAGTACTTC
TRBV2	TRBJ1-3	NA	NA	CASSARGQTNTIYF	TGTGCCAGCAGTGCCAGGGGCCAGACAAACACCATATATTTT
TRBV20-1	TRBJ1-4	NA	NA	CSARRDGKLFF	TGCAGTGCTCGGAGAGATGGAAAACTGTTTTTT
TRBV6-1	TRBJ2-7	NA	TRBD1	CASIPGTETYEQYF	TGTGCCAGCATTCCCGGGACAGAGACCTACGAGCAGTACTTC
TRBV6-1	TRBJ2-7	NA	NA	CASTPPGRTSYEQYF	TGTGCCAGCACCCCTCCAGGAAGAACTTCCTACGAGCAGTACTTC
TRBV15	TRBJ2-5	NA	NA	CATSRGSTGSGETQYF	TGTGCCACCAGCAGAGGCTCTACAGGGTCAGGCGAGACCCAGTACTTC
TRBV7-3	TRBJ1-1	NA	NA	CASSRLGVNTEAFF	TGTGCCAGCAGCCGCCTAGGTGTGAACACTGAAGCTTTCTTT
TRBV2	TRBJ2-1	NA	TRBD2	CASSDFFGTSGYNEQFF	TGTGCCAGCAGTGATTTCTTCGGGACTAGCGGTTACAATGAGCAGTTCTTC
TRBV5-1	TRBJ2-2	NA	NA	CASSRAGPTSNTGELFF	TGCGCCAGCAGCCGCGCGGGACCTACATCGAACACCGGGGAGCTGTTTTTT
TRBV27	TRBJ1-6	once	NA	CASSFQLTNSPLHF	TGTGCCAGCAGTTTTCAACTAACCAATTCACCCCTCCACTTT
TRBV12-5	TRBJ2-5	NA	NA	CASAAPGQSYQETQYF	TGTGCTAGTGCCGCCCCCGGACAGTCTTACCAAGAGACCCAGTACTTC
TRBV7-3	TRBJ1-1	few	TRBD1	CASSLGQGHTEAFF	TGTGCCAGCAGCTTAGGACAGGGCCACACTGAAGCTTTCTTT
TRBV30	TRBJ2-3	NA	NA	CAWSISISSTDTQYF	TGTGCCTGGAGTATAAGCATCTCTAGCACAGATACGCAGTATTTT
TRBV27	TRBJ1-2	once	TRBD1	CASRGSGQGTFNYGYTF	TGTGCCAGCAGGGGGTCGGGACAGGGGACCTTTAACTATGGCTACACCTTC
TRBV5-6	TRBJ1-3	few	NA	CASSLIGVGNTIYF	TGTGCCAGCAGCCTTATAGGGGTCGGAAACACCATATATTTT
TRBV6-1	TRBJ2-7	few	TRBD1	CASSGQGPYEQYF	TGTGCCAGCAGTGGACAGGGACCCTACGAGCAGTACTTC
TRBV5-5	TRBJ2-7	NA	TRBD1	CASSPGTVLVPYEQYF	TGTGCCAGCAGCCCCGGGACAGTGCTGGTCCCCTACGAGCAGTACTTC
TRBV9	TRBJ2-1	NA	NA	CASSVDSPAGYNEQFF	TGTGCCAGCAGCGTAGATAGCCCCGCAGGCTACAATGAGCAGTTCTTC
TRBV10-1	TRBJ1-1	NA	TRBD1	CASSTGTGIGTEAFF	TGCGCCAGCAGTACCGGGACAGGGATTGGCACTGAAGCTTTCTTT
TRBV4-1	TRBJ2-2	NA	NA	CASSQVGLTNSARAELFF	TGCGCCAGCAGCCAAGTGGGTTTGACAAACTCCGCCCGAGCGGAGCTGTTTTTT
TRBV5-1	TRBJ2-3	NA	TRBD2	CASSHRGLAGQPLSDTQYF	TGCGCCAGCAGCCACCGGGGACTAGCGGGGCAGCCCCTTTCCGATACGCAGTATTTT
TRBV4-1	TRBJ1-4	NA	NA	CASSRGRSGEKLFF	TGCGCCAGCAGCCGAGGACGGAGCGGTGAAAAACTGTTTTTT
TRBV30	TRBJ2-2	few	NA	CAWSVFAGGNTGELLF	NA
TRBV5-1	TRBJ1-3	NA	TRBD1	CASSMDRAFSGNTIYF	TGCGCCAGCAGCATGGACAGGGCCTTCTCTGGAAACACCATATATTTT
TRBV7-8	TRBJ2-3	NA	NA	CASSLAGFTDTQYF	TGTGCCAGCAGCTTGGCGGGTTTCACAGATACGCAGTATTTT